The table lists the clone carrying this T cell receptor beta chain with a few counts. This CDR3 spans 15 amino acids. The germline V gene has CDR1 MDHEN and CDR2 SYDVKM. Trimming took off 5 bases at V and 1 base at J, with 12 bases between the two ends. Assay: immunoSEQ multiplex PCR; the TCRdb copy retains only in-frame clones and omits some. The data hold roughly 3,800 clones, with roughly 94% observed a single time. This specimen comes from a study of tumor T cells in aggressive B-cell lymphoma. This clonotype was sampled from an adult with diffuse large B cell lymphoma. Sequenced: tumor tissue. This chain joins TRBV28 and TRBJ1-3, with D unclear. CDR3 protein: CASSTPIGSGNTIYF. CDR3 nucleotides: TGTGCCAGCAGTACCCCTATCGGGTCTGGAAACACCATATATTTT.